Below are 10 T cell receptor beta chains sequenced from a single sample in a study of CD8 T cells in Susac syndrome. Reverse transcription of about 0.45 to 1 ug RNA used random hexamers. TCRdb independently ran MiXCR on the immunoSEQ multiplex PCR reads; one entry per CDR3 protein. The table has about 190,000 distinct CDR3 sequences, more than 90% seen once; the top ten hold approximately 0.089%. Sequencing was carried out using CD4+ T cells from PBMCs. All receptors derive from a human donor with Susac syndrome.

The chain combines TRBV7-7 with TRBJ2-5; TRBD2 agrees at 14 bases. CDR1 SSHAT and CDR2 FNYEAQ come from the germline V gene (reference sequence). Unmatched junction bases numbered 9, after V lost 5 bases and J lost 4 bases. This CDR3 is built from 17 residues. The CDR3 DNA sequence: TGTGCCAGCAGCGCTGGGACTAGCGGGGGACCTGGAGAGACCCAGTACTTC. Protein sequence: CASSAGTSGGPGETQYF.

The count of this clonotype is one. The genes are TRBV30 and TRBJ2-4; 7 bases line up with TRBD1. CDR1 and CDR2 (germline): GTSNPN, SVGIG (reference sequence). The ends lost 7 bases at V and 2 bases at J; junction bases unmatched: 2. CDR3 length: 12 residues. CDR3 region: CALTGTKNIQYF. CDR3 DNA: TGTGCCTTGACAGGGACCAAAAACATTCAGTACTTC.

V and J are TRBV7-2 and TRBJ1-5; tentatively, D is TRBD1 (5 bases). CDR3 size: 12 residues. Germline assignment: CDR1 SGHTA and CDR2 FQGNSA. V was clipped by 6 bases and J by 6 bases, with 9 bases between them. CDR3 bases: TGTGCCAGCAGTTACAGGTCTCAGCCCCAGCATTTT. Encoded protein: CASSYRSQPQHF.

The chain is built from TRBV12-3 or TRBV12-4 and TRBJ1-2, with a weak D call TRBD1 (6 bases). CDR3 size: 17 residues. Between the trimmed V and J ends, which lost 3 bases and 8 bases, there was a span of 25 bases. The CDR3 DNA reads TGTGCCAGCAGTTTTTGGGGGTCGGACAGTTTCCTTTCGGGCTACACCTTC. This sequence encodes CASSFWGSDSFLSGYTF.

V is TRBV18 and J is TRBJ2-7, with TRBD2 as a possible D gene (6 bases). CDR1 and CDR2 (germline): KGHSH, LQKENI. Trimming left V 3 bases short and J 6 bases short, with 21 bases between. The CDR3 is 16 amino acids. The CDR3 sequence: CASSPFPSQGGSEQYF. The CDR3 DNA sequence: TGTGCCAGCTCACCCTTTCCCTCCCAGGGAGGAAGCGAGCAGTACTTC.

V is TRBV6-1 and J is TRBJ1-5; 9 nucleotides align to TRBD1. Trimming took 8 bases from V and 3 from J; bases not matched to a gene: 11. Per the germline V gene, CDR1 is MNHNS and CDR2 is SASEGT. The CDR3 has 16 amino acids. The CDR3 is CASRSPGQGNNQPQHF. CDR3 bases: TGTGCCAGCCGATCTCCGGGACAGGGAAACAATCAGCCCCAGCATTTT.

CDR3: CALGTSGETQYF. The CDR3 nucleotides are TGTGCCTTAGGGACTTCGGGAGAGACCCAGTACTTC. The gene calls are TRBV30 and TRBJ2-5; weak D call: TRBD2 (6 bases). Germline V CDR1 and CDR2: GTSNPN, SVGIG (reference sequence). The ends were cut back, 7 bases at V and 4 bases at J, with 13 bases in the middle. This CDR3 is built from 12 residues.

V is TRBV30 and J is TRBJ2-1; D gene ambiguous. Looked up from germline, CDR1 is GTSNPN and CDR2 is SVGIG (reference sequence). CDR3 length equals 12 residues. V was clipped by 0 bases and J by 9 bases, with 9 bases between them. In DNA, the CDR3 is TGTGCCTGGAGTGTAAGCTCGGCTGAGCAGTTCTTC. Translation: CAWSVSSAEQFF.

This chain uses TRBV20-1 with TRBJ2-3; 14 positions agree with TRBD2. Trimming removed 5 bases from V and 4 bases from J; junction bases left unmatched: 5. The CDR3 is 15 residues long. Germline V gives CDR1 DFQATT, CDR2 SNEGSKA (reference sequence). The CDR3 loop reads CSAAKTSGGADTQYF. The CDR3 DNA sequence: TGCAGTGCTGCTAAGACTAGCGGGGGGGCAGATACGCAGTATTTT.

The chain joins TRBV20-1 to TRBJ1-5, with a tentative D call TRBD1 (6 bases). V was pared by 3 bases and J by 3 bases, with 12 bases between. The germline V gene encodes CDR1 DFQATT and CDR2 SNEGSKA (reference sequence). The length of the CDR3 is 14 residues. Here the CDR3 reads CSASPGQYNQPQHF. CDR3 coding DNA: TGCAGTGCTAGCCCCGGACAGTACAATCAGCCCCAGCATTTT.